A selection of T cell receptor beta chains follows, all from one sample in a study of Ad26.COV2.S vaccination and SARS-CoV-2 variants. The data were produced by immunoSEQ multiplex PCR, yet TCRdb's version contains in-frame clones alone and is incomplete. The sample yields approximately 300,000 clones, 85% seen once. This material consisted of peripheral blood, taken in a trial of Ad26.COV2.S vaccine versus placebo. Receptors were obtained from a person aged 18-65 years who received the Ad26.COV2.S COVID-19 vaccine or a placebo. Both conserved end residues are part of each CDR3. The D gene is left open where the match is weak. Not all rows give a size; the values are once, few, many and, for expanded clones, a class.

CASSEMWGTKRKQYF TGTGCCAGCAGTGAAATGTGGGGCACCAAGAGGAAGCAGTACTTC TRBV6-1 - - TRBJ2-7
CASSLDPQRQTQYF TGCGCCAGCAGCTTGGATCCTCAGCGACAGACCCAGTACTTC TRBV5-1 - - TRBJ2-5
CASSLGIGINNQPQHF TGTGCCAGCAGTCTCGGGATAGGGATTAACAATCAGCCCCAGCATTTT TRBV28 - - TRBJ1-5
CASSYGDGQPQHF TGTGCCAGCAGTTACGGGGACGGACAGCCCCAGCATTTT TRBV6-6 - - TRBJ1-5
CASRTGSQPQHF TGTGCCAGCCGGACGGGGTCTCAGCCCCAGCATTTT TRBV2 - - TRBJ1-5
CASSLRGGLVNEQFF TGTGCCAGTAGTTTGCGGGGGGGGCTTGTCAATGAGCAGTTCTTC TRBV19 - TRBD2 TRBJ2-1
CASSPTGVAGNTIYF TGTGCCAGCAGCCCAACAGGGGTCGCTGGAAACACCATATATTTT TRBV6-5 few TRBD1 TRBJ1-3
CASSDDPFAAPSLYNEQFF TGTGCCAGCAGTGACGACCCTTTTGCCGCCCCCTCCTTATACAATGAGCAGTTCTTC TRBV2 - - TRBJ2-1
CASSLLGPGAGDTQYF TGTGCCAGCAGCTTACTGGGACCCGGGGCTGGAGATACGCAGTATTTT TRBV7-9 - - TRBJ2-3
CASSTRTGALHF TGTGCCAGCAGTACCCGGACAGGGGCCCTCCACTTT TRBV28 - TRBD1 TRBJ1-6
CASSEDRDLDGYTF TGTGCCAGCAGCGAGGACAGGGACCTGGATGGCTACACCTTC TRBV5-6 - TRBD1 TRBJ1-2
CASRGEVPSFFRGGNTGELFF TGCGCCAGCAGGGGAGAGGTTCCTAGCTTTTTTCGTGGGGGGAACACCGGGGAGCTGTTTTTT TRBV10-2 - - TRBJ2-2
CASSQGAGGDTDTQYF TGTGCCAGCAGCCAAGGGGCGGGGGGGGACACAGATACGCAGTATTTT TRBV3-1/TRBV3-2 - TRBD2 TRBJ2-3
CAWGDSPLHF TGTGCCTGGGGGGATTCACCCCTCCACTTT TRBV30 - - TRBJ1-6
CASSQGGDPSGGAHEQFF TGTGCCAGCAGCCAAGGCGGGGACCCTAGCGGGGGGGCTCATGAGCAGTTCTTC TRBV4-2 - TRBD2 TRBJ2-1
CASSKLSYNSPLHF TGTGCCAGCAGTAAACTCTCCTATAATTCACCCCTCCACTTT TRBV27 - - TRBJ1-6
CASLRPGQGNTGELFF TGTGCCAGCCTCCGCCCGGGACAGGGTAACACCGGGGAGCTGTTTTTT TRBV2 - TRBD1 TRBJ2-2
CASSLGQGAYEQYF TGCGCCAGCAGCTTGGGACAGGGGGCCTACGAGCAGTACTTC TRBV5-1 - TRBD1 TRBJ2-7
CASKGVQGTHYNSPLHF TGTGCCAGCAAGGGAGTACAGGGGACTCACTATAATTCACCCCTCCACTTT TRBV2 - TRBD1 TRBJ1-6
CASSLTAHGGRSSYNEQFF TGTGCCAGCAGTTTAACCGCCCATGGCGGGCGGAGCTCCTACAATGAGCAGTTCTTC TRBV27 few - TRBJ2-1